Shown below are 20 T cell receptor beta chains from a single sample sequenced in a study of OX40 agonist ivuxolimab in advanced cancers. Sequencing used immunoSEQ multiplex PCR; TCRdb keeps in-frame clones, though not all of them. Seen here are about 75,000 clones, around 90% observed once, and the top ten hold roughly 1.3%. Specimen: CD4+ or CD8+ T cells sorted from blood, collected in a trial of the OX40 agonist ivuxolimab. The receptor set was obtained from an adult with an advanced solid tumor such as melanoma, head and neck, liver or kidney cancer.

CDR3 nucleotides: TGTGCCAGTAAAGCTGCGTACTCTGGAAACACCATATATTTT. Translating gives CASKAAYSGNTIYF. The genes are TRBV19 and TRBJ1-3; no firm D call. Between the trimmed V and J ends, which lost 7 bases and 0 bases, there was a span of 10 bases. The CDR3 has 14 residues. Germline V lookup: CDR1 LNHDA, CDR2 SQIVND (reference sequence). The full variable domain, in which reference TRBV19 and TRBJ1-3 provide the parts outside the CDR3, is DGGITQSPKYLFRKEGQNVTLSCEQNLNHDAMYWYRQDPGQGLRLIYYSQIVNDFQKGDIAEGYSVSREKKESFPLTVTSAQKNPTAFYLCASKAAYSGNTIYFGEGSWLTVV.

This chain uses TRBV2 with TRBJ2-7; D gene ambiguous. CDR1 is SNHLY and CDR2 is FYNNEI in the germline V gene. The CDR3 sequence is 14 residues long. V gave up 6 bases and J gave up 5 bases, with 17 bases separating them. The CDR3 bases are TGTGCCAGCAGCTTAGGCCAGAGCCCAGACGAGCAGTACTTC. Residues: CASSLGQSPDEQYF.

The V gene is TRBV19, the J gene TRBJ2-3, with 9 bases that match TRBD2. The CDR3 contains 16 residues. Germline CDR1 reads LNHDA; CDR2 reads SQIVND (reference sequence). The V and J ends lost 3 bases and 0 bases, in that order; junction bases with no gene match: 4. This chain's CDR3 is CASSILAGSSTDTQYF. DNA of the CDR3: TGTGCCAGTAGTATCCTAGCGGGAAGTAGCACAGATACGCAGTATTTT.

The CDR3 DNA follows: TGTGCCAGCAGTCCTCGGGGTAGTGATGGCTACACCTTC. Its protein is CASSPRGSDGYTF. The chain links TRBV6-6 to TRBJ1-2; the D is unclear. This CDR3 contains 13 residues. Germline V gives CDR1 MNHNY, CDR2 SVGAGI (reference sequence). Trimming removed 5 bases from V and 6 bases from J, with 13 bases in between.

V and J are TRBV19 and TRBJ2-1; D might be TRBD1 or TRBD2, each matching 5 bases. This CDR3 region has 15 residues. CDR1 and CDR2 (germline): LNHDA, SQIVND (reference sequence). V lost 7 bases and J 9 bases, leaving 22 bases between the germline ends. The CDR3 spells CASTPMGDPELEQFF. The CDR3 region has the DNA TGTGCCAGTACCCCCATGGGGGACCCAGAGCTTGAGCAGTTCTTC.

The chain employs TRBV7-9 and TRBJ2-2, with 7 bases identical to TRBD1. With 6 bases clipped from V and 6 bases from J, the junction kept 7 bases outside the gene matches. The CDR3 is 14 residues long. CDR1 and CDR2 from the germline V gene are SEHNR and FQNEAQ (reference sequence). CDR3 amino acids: CASRPTGAAGELFF. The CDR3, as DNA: TGTGCCAGCAGACCTACAGGGGCGGCCGGGGAGCTGTTTTTT.

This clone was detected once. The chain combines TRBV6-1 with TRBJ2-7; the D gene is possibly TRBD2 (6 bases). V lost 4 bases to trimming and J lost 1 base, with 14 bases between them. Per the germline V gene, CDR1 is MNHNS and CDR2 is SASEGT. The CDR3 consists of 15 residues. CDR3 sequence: CASSGRDGISYEQYF. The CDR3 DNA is TGTGCCAGCAGTGGGCGGGACGGCATATCCTACGAGCAGTACTTC.

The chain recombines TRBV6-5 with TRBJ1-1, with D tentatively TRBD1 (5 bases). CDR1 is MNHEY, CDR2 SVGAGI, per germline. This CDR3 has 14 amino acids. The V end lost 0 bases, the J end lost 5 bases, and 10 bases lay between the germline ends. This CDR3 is CASSYSRGLTEAFF. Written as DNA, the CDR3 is TGTGCCAGCAGTTACTCAAGGGGATTAACTGAAGCTTTCTTT.

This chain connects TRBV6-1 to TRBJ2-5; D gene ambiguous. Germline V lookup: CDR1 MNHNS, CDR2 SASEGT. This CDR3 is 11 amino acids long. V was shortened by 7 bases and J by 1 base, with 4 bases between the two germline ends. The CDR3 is CASTLQETQYF. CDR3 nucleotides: TGTGCCAGCACCCTCCAAGAGACCCAGTACTTC.

CDR3 sequence: CASSPGRGRIDTQYF. The CDR3 nucleotides are TGTGCCAGCAGTCCCGGCAGGGGGCGCATAGATACGCAGTATTTT. The chain uses TRBV28 and TRBJ2-3, with 8 bases aligning to TRBD1. The trim removed 5 bases at V and 5 bases at J, leaving 9 bases unmatched. CDR1 is MDHEN and CDR2 is SYDVKM in the germline V gene. The CDR3 sequence is 15 residues long.

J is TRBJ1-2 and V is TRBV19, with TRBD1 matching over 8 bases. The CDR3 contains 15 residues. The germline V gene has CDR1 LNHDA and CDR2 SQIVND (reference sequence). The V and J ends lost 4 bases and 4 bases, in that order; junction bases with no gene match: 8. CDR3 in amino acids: CASSNTGGNSYGYTF. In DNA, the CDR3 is TGTGCCAGTAGTAACACAGGGGGAAATAGCTATGGCTACACCTTC.

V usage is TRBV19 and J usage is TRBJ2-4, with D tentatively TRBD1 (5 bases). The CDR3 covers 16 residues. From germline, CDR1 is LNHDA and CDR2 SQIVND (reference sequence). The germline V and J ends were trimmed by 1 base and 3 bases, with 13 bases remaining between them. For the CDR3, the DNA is TGTGCCAGTAGTATAGGGCGCAGGGCAGGCAAAAACATTCAGTACTTC. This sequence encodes CASSIGRRAGKNIQYF.

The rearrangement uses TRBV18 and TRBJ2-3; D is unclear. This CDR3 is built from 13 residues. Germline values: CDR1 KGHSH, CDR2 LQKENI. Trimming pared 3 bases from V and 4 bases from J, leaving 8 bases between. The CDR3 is CASSPSQPDTQYF. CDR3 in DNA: TGTGCCAGCTCACCGAGCCAGCCAGATACGCAGTATTTT.

The CDR3 bases are TGTGCCAGCAGCTTAGCGATCCGACAGGGGGCGAGGGAGCAGTACTTC. This gives the protein CASSLAIRQGAREQYF. V gene TRBV7-9 combines with J gene TRBJ2-7; 10 bases line up with TRBD1. V lost 0 bases and J lost 7; bases outside the gene matches: 9. The CDR3 spans 16 residues. Per the germline V gene, CDR1 is SEHNR and CDR2 is FQNEAQ (reference sequence).

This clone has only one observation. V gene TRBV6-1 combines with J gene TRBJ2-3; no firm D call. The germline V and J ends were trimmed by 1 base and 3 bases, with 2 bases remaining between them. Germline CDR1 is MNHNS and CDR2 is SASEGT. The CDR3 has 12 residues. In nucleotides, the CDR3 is TGTGCCAGCAGTGAAGTAACAGATACGCAGTATTTT. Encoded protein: CASSEVTDTQYF.

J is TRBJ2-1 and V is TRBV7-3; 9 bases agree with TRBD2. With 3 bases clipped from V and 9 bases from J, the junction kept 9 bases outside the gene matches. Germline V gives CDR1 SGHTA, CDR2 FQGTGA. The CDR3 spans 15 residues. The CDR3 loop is CASSFEAGGGSEQFF. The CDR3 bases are TGTGCCAGCAGCTTTGAAGCGGGAGGAGGTTCTGAGCAGTTCTTC.

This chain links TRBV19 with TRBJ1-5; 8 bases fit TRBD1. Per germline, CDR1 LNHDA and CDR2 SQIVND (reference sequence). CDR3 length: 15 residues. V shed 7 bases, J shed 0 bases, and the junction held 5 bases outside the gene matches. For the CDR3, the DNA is TGTGCCAGTAACCCCGGGACAGGTAGCAATCAGCCCCAGCATTTT. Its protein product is CASNPGTGSNQPQHF.

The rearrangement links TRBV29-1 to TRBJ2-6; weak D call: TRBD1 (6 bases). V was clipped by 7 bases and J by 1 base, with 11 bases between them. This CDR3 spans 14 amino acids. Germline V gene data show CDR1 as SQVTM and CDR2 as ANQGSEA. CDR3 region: CSASGTSGANVLTF. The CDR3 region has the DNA TGCAGCGCGTCAGGGACATCTGGGGCCAACGTCCTGACTTTC.

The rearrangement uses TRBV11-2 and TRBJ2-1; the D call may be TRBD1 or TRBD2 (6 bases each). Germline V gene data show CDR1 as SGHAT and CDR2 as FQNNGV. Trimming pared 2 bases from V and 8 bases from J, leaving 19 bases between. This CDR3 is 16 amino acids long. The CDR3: CASSLRRDPRGDEQFF. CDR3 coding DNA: TGTGCCAGCAGCTTAAGACGGGACCCAAGGGGGGATGAGCAGTTCTTC.

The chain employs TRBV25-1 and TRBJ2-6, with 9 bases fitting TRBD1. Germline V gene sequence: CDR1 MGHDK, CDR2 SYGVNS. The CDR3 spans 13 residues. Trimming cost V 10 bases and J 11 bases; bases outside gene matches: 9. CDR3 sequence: CATEDRDRDVLTF. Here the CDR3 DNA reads TGTGCCACAGAAGATCGGGACAGGGACGTCCTGACTTTC.